This TCR beta chain was recovered during a study of blood T cell repertoires in COVID-19. The overall study: PBMCs, B-cell-depleted T cells, or T cells were the source of the cDNA or gDNA that made up the material.

The length of the CDR3 is 15 residues. From germline, CDR1 is SGDLS and CDR2 YYNGEE. V was shortened by 0 bases and J by 7 bases, with 11 bases between the two germline ends. Measured with immunoSEQ multiplex PCR; TCRdb has only the in-frame clones, and not every one. The profile shows under 300,000 clones, over 75% of them singletons. Sequencing was carried out using peripheral blood. The origin of this receptor is a man younger than 40 who had recovered from COVID-19. The V and J genes are TRBV9 and TRBJ1-6, with unresolved D. The CDR3 nucleotides are TGTGCCAGCAGCGTAGAACCGGGAGAAAATTCACCCCTCCACTTT. It is translated as CASSVEPGENSPLHF.